Listed below are T cell receptor beta chains from one sample, sequenced in a study of T cell responses to AZD1222 COVID-19 vaccine. Using immunoSEQ multiplex PCR, the repertoire was profiled, and TCRdb retains in-frame clones only, with some absent. Found here are 80,000 to 100,000 clones, more than 85% of them singletons; the top ten hold under 8.5%. This specimen consisted of peripheral blood, obtained on day 0 of AZD1222 vaccination. These receptors all come from an adult in good health. Each CDR3 is given with its conserved first and last residue. A D gene is named only where the DNA matches it firmly. Size is omitted from some rows. Given values are once, few, many or a class for expanded clones.

cdr3_aa cdr3_nt clone_size j_call d_call v_call
CATNRDTNNEQFF TGCGCCACCAACCGGGACACCAACAATGAGCAGTTCTTC - TRBJ2-1 - TRBV5-1
CASSYPDRGLYYGYTF TGTGCCAGCAGTTACCCCGACAGGGGCCTCTACTATGGCTACACCTTC - TRBJ1-2 TRBD1 TRBV6-2/TRBV6-3
CASTRDSRWGSPLHF TGTGCCAGCACCCGGGACTCACGATGGGGTTCACCCCTCCACTTT - TRBJ1-6 - TRBV7-2
CASSQGDRDSEKLFF TGCGCCAGCAGCCAAGGGGACAGGGACTCGGAAAAACTGTTTTTT - TRBJ1-4 TRBD1 TRBV4-3
CVSSLTGDYGYTF TGTGTCAGCAGTCTCACCGGGGACTATGGCTACACCTTC - TRBJ1-2 - TRBV12-3/TRBV12-4
CASSLAGVGPRELFF TGTGCCAGCAGTTTAGCCGGGGTGGGTCCCCGGGAGCTGTTTTTT - TRBJ2-2 - TRBV27
CASSRGPVETQYF TGTGCCAGCAGCCGCGGGCCGGTAGAGACCCAGTACTTC - TRBJ2-5 - TRBV7-2
CASSDNRSPGAEETQYF TGTGCCAGCAGTGATAATCGGAGTCCAGGGGCCGAAGAGACCCAGTACTTC - TRBJ2-5 - TRBV25-1
CASSQDSPRETQYF TGTGCCAGCAGCCAAGATTCGCCCCGGGAGACCCAGTACTTC few TRBJ2-5 - TRBV3-1/TRBV3-2
CASSQELSRLYEQYF TGCGCCAGCAGCCAAGAGTTGTCGAGACTCTACGAGCAGTACTTC - TRBJ2-7 - TRBV4-3
CASSIGFLAGATLSYEQYF TGTGCCAGTAGTATCGGCTTCCTAGCGGGGGCTACACTCTCCTACGAGCAGTACTTC - TRBJ2-7 TRBD2 TRBV19
CASSYARNTEAFF TGTGCCAGCAGTTACGCCAGGAACACTGAAGCTTTCTTT once TRBJ1-1 - TRBV6-2/TRBV6-3
CASGGHMNTEAFF TGTGCCAGCGGCGGACATATGAACACTGAAGCTTTCTTT - TRBJ1-1 - TRBV5-4
CASSDYSGTANYGYTF TGTGCCAGCAGCGACTACTCCGGGACAGCTAACTATGGCTACACCTTC - TRBJ1-2 TRBD1 TRBV7-9
CASSLRWGDSPLHF TGTGCCAGCAGCTTAAGGTGGGGGGACTCACCCCTCCACTTT - TRBJ1-6 - TRBV7-3
CASSPAQGGDSPLHF TGTGCCAGCAGCCCCGCCCAGGGGGGGGATTCACCCCTCCACTTT - TRBJ1-6 TRBD1 TRBV2
CASSWGQRNTEAFF TGTGCCAGCAGCTGGGGACAGAGAAACACTGAAGCTTTCTTT - TRBJ1-1 TRBD1 TRBV5-4
CASSFSGRGTDTQYF TGTGCCAGCAGCTTTAGCGGGAGAGGGACAGATACGCAGTATTTT - TRBJ2-3 TRBD2 TRBV9
CASSQFTDDYGYTF TGCGCCAGCAGCCAATTTACTGACGACTATGGCTACACCTTC - TRBJ1-2 - TRBV4-3
CASSYYSGRGETQYF TGTGCCAGCAGTTACTACAGCGGGAGGGGAGAGACCCAGTACTTC - TRBJ2-5 TRBD2 TRBV6-2/TRBV6-3
CASSFLQGARDTEAFF TGCGCCAGCAGCTTCCTTCAGGGGGCAAGGGACACTGAAGCTTTCTTT - TRBJ1-1 TRBD1 TRBV5-1
CASRRTSGGYSYNEQFF TGTGCCAGCAGGAGGACTAGCGGGGGTTACTCCTACAATGAGCAGTTCTTC once TRBJ2-1 TRBD2 TRBV7-2
CASSLDRHGSHEQYF TGTGCCAGCAGCTTAGACCGGCATGGTTCTCACGAGCAGTACTTC - TRBJ2-7 - TRBV11-2
CASSKSWGTEAFF TGTGCCAGTAGTAAGTCTTGGGGGACTGAAGCTTTCTTT - TRBJ1-1 - TRBV19
CASSQDGITYGYTF TGCGCCAGCAGCCAAGATGGGATTACGTATGGCTACACCTTC once TRBJ1-2 - TRBV4-3
CASSIGINPGNTEAFF TGTGCCAGTAGTATTGGCATCAACCCGGGGAACACTGAAGCTTTCTTT - TRBJ1-1 - TRBV19
CASSSLGNTIYF TGTGCCAGCAGTTCCCTGGGGAACACCATATATTTT - TRBJ1-3 - TRBV6-5
CASSVAVNTEAFF TGTGCCAGCAGCGTAGCTGTGAACACTGAAGCTTTCTTT - TRBJ1-1 - TRBV9
CASSTPGGFWGYTF TGTGCCAGCAGTACACCAGGGGGCTTTTGGGGCTACACCTTC - TRBJ1-2 TRBD1 TRBV28
CASSLMGLAILVHEQYF TGTGCCAGCAGCTTGATGGGACTAGCTATCCTCGTCCACGAGCAGTACTTC - TRBJ2-7 TRBD2 TRBV5-8
CASSYLHPGEREQYF TGTGCCAGCAGTTACTTACACCCGGGGGAACGCGAGCAGTACTTC - TRBJ2-7 - TRBV6-2/TRBV6-3
CASSLGVMNTEAFF TGTGCCAGCAGCTTGGGGGTAATGAACACTGAAGCTTTCTTT - TRBJ1-1 - TRBV5-4
CSVATAGKETQYF TGCAGCGTTGCCACGGCGGGGAAAGAGACCCAGTACTTC - TRBJ2-5 - TRBV29-1
CASSLERRSGNTIYF TGCGCCAGCAGCTTGGAAAGAAGATCCGGAAACACCATATATTTT few TRBJ1-3 - TRBV5-1
CASSFGGQPQHF TGTGCCAGCAGTTTCGGGGGTCAGCCCCAGCATTTT - TRBJ1-5 - TRBV28
CASSQGAEAFF TGTGCCAGCAGCCAAGGGGCTGAAGCTTTCTTT few TRBJ1-1 - TRBV3-1/TRBV3-2
CASSSVGTGGALFF TGTGCCAGCAGTTCAGTAGGGACAGGGGGCGCGCTGTTTTTT - TRBJ2-2 TRBD1 TRBV6-5
CASSPRDAEGGELFF TGTGCCAGCAGCCCCCGGGACGCAGAAGGCGGGGAGCTGTTTTTT - TRBJ2-2 - TRBV3-1/TRBV3-2
CASRTGNTIYF TGTGCCAGCAGAACAGGAAACACCATATATTTT - TRBJ1-3 - TRBV28
CASSYESSSGNTIYF TGTGCCAGTAGTTATGAGAGCAGCTCTGGAAACACCATATATTTT - TRBJ1-3 - TRBV19
CASSLSIAGEPGELFF TGTGCCAGCAGCTTATCCATAGCGGGAGAGCCCGGGGAGCTGTTTTTT - TRBJ2-2 TRBD2 TRBV11-3
CASSLDGLAGGYNEQFF TGTGCCAGCAGCTTAGATGGCCTCGCGGGAGGCTACAATGAGCAGTTCTTC - TRBJ2-1 TRBD2 TRBV11-3